A selection of T cell receptor beta chains follows, all from one sample in a study of blood T cell repertoires in COVID-19. Some clones are missing from TCRdb's copy, which holds only in-frame ones; the method was immunoSEQ multiplex PCR. This table has under 250,000 clones, 80% to 90% appearing once. Material for sequencing was peripheral blood. The receptors were sampled from a woman aged 50 to 60 with acute or convalescent COVID-19. Each CDR3 is given with its conserved first and last residue. A D gene is named only where the DNA matches it firmly. Clone sizes are given selectively: once, few, many, or a class where the clone is expanded.

d_gene	j_gene	v_gene	abundance	CDR3nt	CDR3aa
.	TRBJ2-1	TRBV5-1	.	TGCGCCAGCAGCTTGTACGGGGAGGCCAGCTCCTACAATGAGCAGTTCTTC	CASSLYGEASSYNEQFF
TRBD1	TRBJ2-7	TRBV13	.	TGTGCCAGCAGCTTTCGGGGACAGGGTCTCCACGAGCAGTACTTC	CASSFRGQGLHEQYF
.	TRBJ2-3	TRBV3-1/TRBV3-2	.	TGTGCCAGCAGCCAAGGAGACTCCGCAACGGATACGCAGTATTTT	CASSQGDSATDTQYF
.	TRBJ2-7	TRBV5-1	.	TGCGCCAGCAGCGGAACAGGGCCCCCCTACGAGCAGTACTTC	CASSGTGPPYEQYF
.	TRBJ2-1	TRBV9	.	TGTGCCAGCAGCCTATCGGGAGTTGGGGTCTATGAGCAGTTCTTC	CASSLSGVGVYEQFF
.	TRBJ2-7	TRBV5-8	few	TGTGCCAGCAGCTTGTGGGCCTCGGTTTTGGTCGAGAGCTACGAGCAGTACTTC	CASSLWASVLVESYEQYF
.	TRBJ2-1	TRBV7-9	once	TGTGCCAGCAGCTTAAAGCGGGCCTCCTACAATGAGCAGTTCTTC	CASSLKRASYNEQFF
TRBD1	TRBJ1-3	TRBV19	.	TGTGCCAGTCGGACAGGGATCGGAAACACCATATATTTT	CASRTGIGNTIYF
TRBD2	TRBJ2-5	TRBV3-1/TRBV3-2	.	TGTGCCAGCAGCCCCCCCGGACTAGCGGGACAAGGATGGGAGACCCAGTACTTC	CASSPPGLAGQGWETQYF
TRBD2	TRBJ2-7	TRBV19	.	TGTGCCACCACCAGGCGGGCTAGCGGGCCCTACGAGCAGTACTTC	CATTRRASGPYEQYF
TRBD2	TRBJ2-1	TRBV11-3	once	TGTGCCAGCAGCTTGAGCGGGAGGGGGGATGAGCAGTTCTTC	CASSLSGRGDEQFF
TRBD2	TRBJ2-7	TRBV28	.	TGTGCCAGCAGTTCCGGGACTAGTTGGCAGTACTTC	CASSSGTSWQYF
TRBD2	TRBJ2-3	TRBV24-1	once	TGTGCCACCAGTGGCGTACTAGCGGGGGTCACAGATACGCAGTATTTT	CATSGVLAGVTDTQYF
TRBD2	TRBJ2-4	TRBV29-1	.	TGCAGCGTTGAACGCCTAGCGGGAGTAGGCATTCAGTACTTC	CSVERLAGVGIQYF
.	TRBJ2-7	TRBV2	.	TGTGCCAGCAGCCGGCAGCCGGGAAGCTCCTACGAGCAGTACTTC	CASSRQPGSSYEQYF
TRBD2	TRBJ2-3	TRBV28	.	TGTGCCAGCGCGATGCCGGGACTAGCAAGGGGTACGCAGTATTTT	CASAMPGLARGTQYF
.	TRBJ1-1	TRBV28	once	TGTGCCAGCACCCGTTTGGGGAGTGGGACTGAAGCTTTCTTT	CASTRLGSGTEAFF
TRBD1	TRBJ2-2	TRBV12-5	.	TGTGCTAGTGGTTTATGGACAGGGGCGGGCACCGGGGAGCTGTTTTTT	CASGLWTGAGTGELFF
.	TRBJ2-3	TRBV20-1	.	TGCAGTCTCCTTTCGGCAGATACGCAGTATTTT	CSLLSADTQYF
TRBD2	TRBJ2-7	TRBV3-1/TRBV3-2	.	TGTGCCAGCAGCCAGGGACTAGCTTCTCGAAAGGGCGAGCAGTACTTC	CASSQGLASRKGEQYF
TRBD1	TRBJ1-1	TRBV12-3/TRBV12-4	.	TGTGCCAGCAGTTTGACAGGGAGCACTGAAGCTTTCTTT	CASSLTGSTEAFF
.	TRBJ1-2	TRBV2	.	TGTGCCAGCAGCATCTTGACTGACTATGGCTACACCTTC	CASSILTDYGYTF
.	TRBJ2-3	TRBV2	.	TGTGCCAGCTCAGGTGCAGATACGCAGTATTTT	CASSGADTQYF
.	TRBJ1-2	TRBV5-5	many	TGTGCCAGCAGCTTGAATCCGGGACCTCGGGGGTCTGGCTACACCTTC	CASSLNPGPRGSGYTF
TRBD2	TRBJ2-7	TRBV10-3	.	TGTGCCATCAGTGAGTCGGAGAGTCTAGCGGGAGGCGAGCAGTACTTC	CAISESESLAGGEQYF
TRBD1	TRBJ1-3	TRBV5-1	.	TGCGCCAGCAGACCAGGAGAAACGGGACAGGGATATTATTCTGGAAACACCATATATTTT	CASRPGETGQGYYSGNTIYF
TRBD1	TRBJ1-2	TRBV5-4	.	TGTGCCAGCAGTCGAGAGGGGACAGACTATGGCTACACCTTC	CASSREGTDYGYTF
TRBD1	TRBJ1-3	TRBV27	.	TGTGCCAGCACCTGGGACAGGGTGTCGGGCACCATATATTTT	CASTWDRVSGTIYF
.	TRBJ2-4	TRBV4-1	.	TGCGCCAGCAGCCCCGGCTCGGCGCGGGAACGTCAAGCCAAAAACATTCAGTACTTC	CASSPGSARERQAKNIQYF
TRBD1	TRBJ1-6	TRBV6-5	.	TGTGCCAGCAGTTCGACAGGGCAAAATTCACCCCTCCACTTT	CASSSTGQNSPLHF
.	TRBJ2-4	TRBV2	.	TGTGCCAGCAGTGGAGGGAGTTCGTACATTCAGTACTTC	CASSGGSSYIQYF
TRBD1	TRBJ1-3	TRBV30	.	TGTGCCTGGAGTCGCGGACAGGTTAACTCTGGAAACACCATATATTTT	CAWSRGQVNSGNTIYF
TRBD1	TRBJ1-6	TRBV5-6	.	TGTGCCAGCAGCTTGGGGACAGGATCACCCCTCCACTTT	CASSLGTGSPLHF